This TCR beta chain was sequenced during a study of OX40 agonist ivuxolimab in advanced cancers. Looking at the study overall: Patients took ivuxolimab, an agonistic anti-OX40 (CD134) antibody.

The CDR3 is 19 amino acids. The V gene's germline CDR1 is SEHNR and CDR2 FQNEAQ (reference sequence). The V segment lost 5 bases and the J segment 5 bases; nucleotides outside the gene matches: 18. This table comes from immunoSEQ multiplex PCR, and its TCRdb copy is limited to in-frame clones, with some not included. The sample records roughly 80,000 clones, 90% being singletons. This chain links TRBV7-9 with TRBJ2-2; 9 nucleotides agree with TRBD2. This sequence was found in an adult with an advanced solid tumor such as melanoma, head and neck, liver or kidney cancer. Sequenced material: CD4+ or CD8+ T cells sorted from blood, taken in a trial of the OX40 agonist ivuxolimab. CDR3 region: CASSLPPRGRARATGELFF. Here the CDR3 DNA reads TGTGCCAGCAGCCTCCCTCCCCGCGGGAGGGCCCGAGCGACCGGGGAGCTGTTTTTT. Filled out from reference TRBV7-9 and TRBJ2-2, the complete variable domain reads DTGVSQNPRHKITKRGQNVTFRCDPISEHNRLYWYRQTLGQGPEFLTYFQNEAQLEKSRLLSDRFSAERPKGSFSTLEIQRTEQGDSAMYLCASSLPPRGRARATGELFFGEGSRLTVL.